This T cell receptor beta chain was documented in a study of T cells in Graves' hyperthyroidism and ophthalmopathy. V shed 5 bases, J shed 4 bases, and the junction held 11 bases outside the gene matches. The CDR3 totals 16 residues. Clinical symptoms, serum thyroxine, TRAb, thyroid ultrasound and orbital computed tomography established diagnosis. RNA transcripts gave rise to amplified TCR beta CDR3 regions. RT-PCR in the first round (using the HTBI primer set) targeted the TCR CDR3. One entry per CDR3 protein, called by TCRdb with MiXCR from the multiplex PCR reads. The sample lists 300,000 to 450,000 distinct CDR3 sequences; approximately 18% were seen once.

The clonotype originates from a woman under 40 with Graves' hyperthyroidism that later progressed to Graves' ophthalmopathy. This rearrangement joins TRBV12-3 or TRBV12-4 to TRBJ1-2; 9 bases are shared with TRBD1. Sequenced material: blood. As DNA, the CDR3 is TGTGCCAGCAGTCTTCAGGGGGGACAGGGTATCTATGGCTACACCTTC. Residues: CASSLQGGQGIYGYTF.